One and the same sample provided the 29 T cell receptor beta chains below, sequenced in a study of blood T cell repertoires in COVID-19. Sequencing used immunoSEQ multiplex PCR; TCRdb keeps in-frame clones, though not all of them. The sample records some 670,000 clones, over 80% being singletons. Input material: peripheral blood. These TCRs come from a woman between 18 and 29 years old with acute or convalescent COVID-19.

The chain couples TRBV4-1 to TRBJ2-1, with 7 bases aligning to TRBD1. With 1 base clipped from V and 5 bases from J, the junction kept 17 bases outside the gene matches. The CDR3 covers 19 residues. CDR1 and CDR2 from the germline V gene are MGHRA and YSYEKL. The CDR3 coding sequence is TGCGCCAGCAGCCAAGGGCCACTCGCCCGGGACAGCATAAACAATGAGCAGTTCTTC. Protein sequence: CASSQGPLARDSINNEQFF.

The chain is built from TRBV3-1 (or the pseudogene TRBV3-2) and TRBJ2-1; 7 positions match TRBD2. CDR3 length: 15 amino acids. From germline, CDR1 is LGHDT and CDR2 YNNKEL (reference sequence). V dropped 3 bases and J dropped 0; count of bases not matched to a gene: 2. For the CDR3, the DNA is TGTGCCAGCAGCCACGGGACTACCTCCTACAATGAGCAGTTCTTC. This sequence encodes CASSHGTTSYNEQFF.

The gene calls are TRBV5-1 and TRBJ1-2; TRBD1 matches at 10 bases. Per the germline V gene, CDR1 is SGHRS and CDR2 is YFSETQ. This CDR3 is built from 15 residues. Trimming cost V 4 bases and J 4 bases; bases outside gene matches: 7. The CDR3 nucleotides are TGCGCCAGCAGCCAAGGCCGGACAGGGGGCTATGGCTACACCTTC. Protein product: CASSQGRTGGYGYTF.

This rearrangement joins TRBV2 to TRBJ1-4; a weak D match, TRBD1 (6 bases). Germline V gene sequence: CDR1 SNHLY, CDR2 FYNNEI. V shed 6 bases and J shed 7 bases, with 18 bases lying between them. There are 15 residues in the CDR3. The DNA for the CDR3 is TGTGCCAGCAGAGTGGGCGGCTCCAGGGGTGAAAAACTGTTTTTT. It codes for CASRVGGSRGEKLFF.

This chain links TRBV27 with TRBJ2-2; TRBD2 aligns across 9 bases. V lost 6 bases and J lost 5; bases outside the gene matches: 7. Per germline, CDR1 MNHEY and CDR2 SMNVEV (reference sequence). The CDR3 is 15 residues long. Written as DNA, the CDR3 is TGTGCCAGCAGGTCGCGGGGGGGCGGAACCGGGGAGCTGTTTTTT. Amino acids: CASRSRGGGTGELFF.

The V and J genes are TRBV3-1 (or the pseudogene TRBV3-2) and TRBJ2-7; TRBD1 is a possible D gene (6 bases). The CDR3 extends over 14 amino acids. Germline V gives CDR1 LGHDT, CDR2 YNNKEL (reference sequence). The V and J ends lost 2 bases and 0 bases respectively, with 8 bases between them. The DNA of the CDR3 is TGTGCCAGCAGCCAACGGGACACCTCCTACGAGCAGTACTTC. Residues: CASSQRDTSYEQYF.

The chain uses TRBV7-9 and TRBJ1-3; D gene unclear. Germline CDR1 SEHNR, CDR2 FQNEAQ (reference sequence). There are 13 residues in the CDR3. The CDR3 here is CACPMSSGNTIYF. CDR3 sequence (DNA): TGTGCTTGTCCAATGAGCTCTGGAAACACCATATATTTT.

The chain combines TRBV7-2 with TRBJ2-7; 7 bases fit TRBD2. CDR3 length: 16 amino acids. Germline V CDR1 and CDR2: SGHTA, FQGNSA. V shed 3 bases, J shed 4 bases, and the junction held 12 bases outside the gene matches. CDR3 region: CASSFQSGAVKYEQYF. The CDR3 nucleotides read TGTGCCAGCAGCTTTCAAAGCGGGGCGGTGAAATACGAGCAGTACTTC.

DNA for the CDR3: TGCGCCAGCAGCTCCACAGGGGACAATCAGCCCCAGCATTTT. It is translated as CASSSTGDNQPQHF. The chain carries TRBV5-1 and TRBJ1-5, with 7 bases lining up with TRBD1. There are 14 residues in the CDR3. V trimming: 3 bases; J trimming: 3 bases; junction bases outside the gene matches: 3. Germline CDR1 SGHRS, CDR2 YFSETQ.

This chain's CDR3 is CASSQDYVTGGNQPQHF. DNA for the CDR3: TGTGCCAGCAGCCAAGATTATGTGACAGGGGGCAATCAGCCCCAGCATTTT. This chain connects TRBV3-1 (or the pseudogene TRBV3-2) to TRBJ1-5; 8 nucleotides match TRBD1. This CDR3 has 17 amino acids. V trimming: 0 bases; J trimming: 2 bases; junction bases outside the gene matches: 6. CDR1 is LGHDT and CDR2 is YNNKEL in the germline V gene (reference sequence).

The genes are TRBV19 and TRBJ2-7; TRBD1 is a possible D gene (6 bases). Germline CDR1 reads LNHDA; CDR2 reads SQIVND (reference sequence). Trimming stripped 5 bases from V and 3 bases from J, with 11 bases between. The CDR3 is 13 amino acids. CDR3 residues: CASSGSGVYEQYF. The CDR3 DNA is TGTGCCAGTAGTGGGTCAGGGGTCTACGAGCAGTACTTC. Combining the CDR3 with reference TRBV19 and TRBJ2-7 gives the whole variable domain DGGITQSPKYLFRKEGQNVTLSCEQNLNHDAMYWYRQDPGQGLRLIYYSQIVNDFQKGDIAEGYSVSREKKESFPLTVTSAQKNPTAFYLCASSGSGVYEQYFGPGTRLTVT.

This rearrangement joins TRBV7-9 to TRBJ1-6, with TRBD1 matching over 8 bases. Per the germline V gene, CDR1 is SEHNR and CDR2 is FQNEAQ (reference sequence). This CDR3 has 16 residues. J was trimmed by 7 bases and V by 1 base; bases with no gene match: 6. CDR3 DNA sequence: TGTGCCAGCAGCTTAGTCCCGGGACAGGTCAATTCACCCCTCCACTTT. It codes for CASSLVPGQVNSPLHF.

Notes on this clone: Different DNA sequences within this sample yield the same CDR3. V and J are TRBV5-4 and TRBJ2-5; no reliable D call. This CDR3 contains 12 residues. Trimming removed 0 bases at V and 4 bases at J, with 4 bases between. Germline V gene lookup returns CDR1 SGHNT and CDR2 YYREEE (reference sequence). The CDR3 is CASSLDRETQYF. The CDR3 DNA reads as TGTGCCAGCAGCTTGGACAGAGAGACCCAGTACTTC.

This chain uses TRBV27 with TRBJ1-6, with 7 bases matching TRBD1. Germline loops: CDR1 MNHEY, CDR2 SMNVEV (reference sequence). The CDR3 has 15 amino acids. V shed 4 bases and J 8 bases; nucleotides not matched to a gene: 8. CDR3 in amino acids: CASSWGPGGHSPLHF. The DNA of the CDR3 is TGTGCCAGCAGTTGGGGGCCAGGGGGTCATTCACCCCTCCACTTT.

This CDR3 is CASSSSTGIDTQYF. CDR3 DNA: TGTGCCAGCAGCTCCTCGACGGGTATAGATACGCAGTATTTT. The chain is built from TRBV11-3 and TRBJ2-3; D not certain. CDR1 is SGHNT, CDR2 YENEEA, per germline. The CDR3 is 14 residues long. V was shortened by 4 bases and J by 5 bases, with 13 bases between the two germline ends.

The chain couples TRBV6-5 to TRBJ2-5; 8 bases are shared with TRBD1. Germline V gene lookup returns CDR1 MNHEY and CDR2 SVGAGI. V was pared by 4 bases and J by 1 base, with 5 bases of the junction left unmatched. There are 15 residues in the CDR3. CDR3 sequence: CASSLTGVFQETQYF. CDR3 in DNA: TGTGCCAGCAGTTTGACAGGGGTCTTCCAAGAGACCCAGTACTTC.

The rearrangement links TRBV11-2 to TRBJ1-2, with 7 nucleotides matching TRBD1. Trimming cost V 4 bases and J 3 bases; bases outside gene matches: 11. CDR1 is SGHAT, CDR2 FQNNGV, per germline. This CDR3 is built from 16 residues. The CDR3 protein is CASSSFSRGSDYGYTF. The CDR3 DNA sequence: TGTGCCAGCAGCTCTTTTTCCAGGGGGTCGGACTATGGCTACACCTTC.

The chain joins TRBV6-5 to TRBJ2-6; D gene unclear. This CDR3 comprises 16 residues. The V end was cut by 1 base, the J end by 0 bases, with 7 bases between. CDR1 and CDR2 (germline): MNHEY, SVGAGI. CDR3 amino acids: CASSYLAVSGANVLTF. The CDR3 region has the DNA TGTGCCAGCAGTTACTTGGCCGTCTCTGGGGCCAACGTCCTGACTTTC.

The rearrangement joins TRBV2 to TRBJ1-1, with 7 bases matching TRBD1. Trimming took 10 bases from V and 3 from J; bases not matched to a gene: 5. From germline, CDR1 is SNHLY and CDR2 FYNNEI. This CDR3 is 12 amino acids long. The CDR3 bases are TGTGCCAAGCAGACAGGGCACACTGAAGCTTTCTTT. Protein product: CAKQTGHTEAFF.

The chain uses TRBV3-1 (or the pseudogene TRBV3-2) and TRBJ1-1; 9 bases agree with TRBD1. Germline V CDR1 and CDR2: LGHDT, YNNKEL (reference sequence). This CDR3 contains 14 residues. With V trimmed by 0 bases and J by 9 bases, 5 bases remained unmatched. In DNA form, the CDR3 reads TGTGCCAGCAGCCAAGAATCCGACAGGGGGAAAGCTTTCTTT. Translated: CASSQESDRGKAFF.

This chain connects TRBV19 to TRBJ1-3; 9 positions agree with TRBD1. In germline, CDR1 is LNHDA, CDR2 SQIVND (reference sequence). The length of the CDR3 is 14 residues. J was trimmed by 4 bases and V by 9 bases; bases with no gene match: 7. For the CDR3, the DNA is TGTGCCAGCCGAGAACAGGGGGCGGGAAACACCATATATTTT. Translating gives CASREQGAGNTIYF.

This chain uses TRBV5-4 with TRBJ2-3; TRBD2 matches at 12 bases. The junction had 6 bases not matched to a gene; V was cut back by 4 bases and J by 0 bases. The CDR3 consists of 17 residues. Germline assignment: CDR1 SGHNT and CDR2 YYREEE (reference sequence). The CDR3 protein is CASSPGLAGISTDTQYF. DNA for the CDR3: TGTGCCAGCAGCCCCGGACTAGCGGGGATTAGCACAGATACGCAGTATTTT.

In its sample, this clone was seen once. The V gene is TRBV5-1, the J gene TRBJ2-7; TRBD1 is a possible D gene (6 bases). Trimming took 0 bases from V and 6 from J, leaving 13 bases between them. Germline lookup yields CDR1 SGHRS and CDR2 YFSETQ. This CDR3 is built from 14 residues. The CDR3 spells CASSLENRVGEQYF. The CDR3 nucleotides read TGCGCCAGCAGCTTGGAGAACAGGGTGGGCGAGCAGTACTTC.

The V call is TRBV18, the J call TRBJ2-7, with D possibly matching TRBD1 (5 bases). The CDR3 loop spans 13 amino acids. CDR1 and CDR2 (germline): KGHSH, LQKENI. The germline V and J ends were trimmed by 5 bases and 2 bases, with 10 bases remaining between them. CDR3 region: CASSTTGTYEQYF. CDR3 in DNA: TGTGCCAGCTCAACCACAGGAACCTACGAGCAGTACTTC.

The chain uses TRBV4-2 and TRBJ1-1; D perhaps matches TRBD1 (5 bases). CDR3 length: 14 residues. The ends were cut back, 0 bases at V and 5 bases at J, with 10 bases in the middle. The germline V gene has CDR1 LGHNA and CDR2 YNFKEQ. Here the CDR3 DNA reads TGTGCCAGCAGCCAAGAGTGGTCAGGGACTGAAGCTTTCTTT. Residues: CASSQEWSGTEAFF.

The genes are TRBV30 and TRBJ1-1, with D tentatively TRBD1 (6 bases). The CDR3 extends over 12 amino acids. Trimming took 4 bases from V and 8 from J, leaving 14 bases between them. Looked up from germline, CDR1 is GTSNPN and CDR2 is SVGIG (reference sequence). The CDR3 DNA reads as TGTGCCTGGATCCCGGACAGACCCGAAGCTTTCTTT. Its protein is CAWIPDRPEAFF.

The chain carries TRBV9 and TRBJ2-3, with 8 bases aligning to TRBD2. The trim removed 0 bases at V and 2 bases at J, leaving 17 bases unmatched. The CDR3 extends over 20 amino acids. Per the germline V gene, CDR1 is SGDLS and CDR2 is YYNGEE. In nucleotides, the CDR3 is TGTGCCAGCAGCGTAGTCAGTGTGGGGGGTAGCGGGGATAACACAGATACGCAGTATTTT. It encodes CASSVVSVGGSGDNTDTQYF.

This clone turned up a few times. Other DNA sequences of this sample code for an identical CDR3. CDR3 nucleotides: TGTGCCAGCAGTTGGGGACTCTCCTACGAGCAGTACTTC. Translation: CASSWGLSYEQYF. This chain connects TRBV6-2 or TRBV6-3 to TRBJ2-7, with D perhaps TRBD2 (6 bases). Germline V gives CDR1 MNHEY, CDR2 SVGEGT. The CDR3 runs to 13 residues. Between the trimmed V and J ends, which lost 4 bases and 0 bases, there was a span of 7 bases.

The V and J genes are TRBV5-1 and TRBJ2-3, with D perhaps TRBD2 (5 bases). V lost 5 bases and J lost 0, with 16 bases in between. CDR3 length equals 16 residues. Germline V gene lookup returns CDR1 SGHRS and CDR2 YFSETQ. This CDR3 reads CASRPWYGDSTDTQYF. In nucleotides, the CDR3 is TGCGCCAGCAGACCTTGGTACGGGGATAGCACAGATACGCAGTATTTT.